The rows below give T cell receptor beta chains drawn from one sample of a study of T cell repertoires in cytomegalovirus infection. TCRdb called the reads again in MiXCR, with one record for every CDR3 protein. The table records 150,000 or so distinct CDR3 sequences, roughly a quarter of them present only once. The specimen sequenced was PBMCs. The source is a human donor in good health (CMV status not recorded). Some clones in this sample may be carry-over from other donors' samples. Both conserved end residues are part of each CDR3. A D gene is named only where the DNA matches it firmly. Size is stated for part of the rows, as once, few or many counts, or as a class when the clone is expanded.

clone_size,j_call,v_call,d_call,cdr3_aa,cdr3_nt
-,TRBJ2-1,TRBV14,-,CASSPLIEYNEQFF,TGTGCCAGCAGCCCCCTTATTGAATACAATGAGCAGTTCTTC
few,TRBJ2-7,TRBV18,-,CASSPTGSGFERQYF,TGTGCCAGCTCACCAACGGGGTCTGGTTTCGAGCGGCAGTACTTC
many,TRBJ1-3,TRBV7-2,-,CASSLGGGDGNTIYF,TGTGCCAGCAGCTTAGGTGGGGGGGATGGAAACACCATATATTTT
-,TRBJ1-1,TRBV7-9,-,CASSLIGGLHTEAFF,TGTGCCAGCAGCCTAATCGGGGGCCTCCACACTGAAGCTTTCTTT
-,TRBJ2-1,TRBV6-5,-,CASSHRIGNTRHEQFF,TGTGCCAGCAGCCATCGAATCGGGAACACACGCCATGAGCAGTTCTTC
few,TRBJ1-4,TRBV25-1,-,CASSDLGTNEKLFF,TGTGCCAGCAGTGATTTGGGGACGAATGAAAAACTGTTTTTT
many,TRBJ2-7,TRBV7-2,-,CASSLALRYEQYF,TGTGCCAGCAGCTTAGCTCTCCGCTACGAGCAGTACTTC
-,TRBJ2-3,TRBV11-2,-,CASSRHGGRGADTQYF,TGTGCCAGCAGCCGACACGGTGGGCGCGGGGCAGATACGCAGTATTTT
-,TRBJ2-3,TRBV6-5,-,CASSYSIYSLTDTQYF,TGTGCCAGCAGTTACTCGATTTATTCCCTCACAGATACGCAGTATTTT
-,TRBJ1-1,TRBV11-2,-,CASSPTHDAWTEAFF,TGTGCCAGCAGCCCGACCCACGACGCTTGGACTGAAGCTTTCTTT
few,TRBJ1-6,TRBV12-3/TRBV12-4,TRBD1,CASSPGGTGSPLHF,TGTGCCAGCAGCCCAGGGGGGACGGGGTCACCCCTCCACTTT
-,TRBJ2-4,TRBV24-1,-,CATSDRENIQYF,TGTGCCACCAGTGACAGGGAAAACATTCAGTACTTC
many,TRBJ1-1,TRBV4-1,-,CASSQVGGANTEAFF,TGCGCCAGCAGCCAAGTCGGAGGGGCGAATACTGAAGCTTTCTTT
-,TRBJ2-2,TRBV6-2/TRBV6-3,-,CASSYSRPWGELFF,TGTGCCAGCAGTTACTCGAGGCCGTGGGGGGAGCTGTTTTTT
-,TRBJ1-6,TRBV5-1,-,CASSLGSDDSPLHF,TGCGCCAGCAGCTTGGGTAGCGACGATTCACCCCTCCACTTT
few,TRBJ2-7,TRBV7-6,TRBD2,CASSSGGLGALRQYF,TGTGCCAGCAGCTCTGGAGGACTAGGGGCCCTCCGGCAGTACTTC
-,TRBJ2-7,TRBV29-1,-,CSVEQGVSYEQYF,TGCAGCGTTGAACAGGGAGTTAGTTACGAGCAGTACTTC
-,TRBJ2-3,TRBV5-4,-,CASSIDYYTQYF,TGTGCCAGCAGCATTGACTACTATACGCAGTATTTT
few,TRBJ1-5,TRBV19,TRBD1,CASSITLGQTFYSNQPQHF,TGTGCCAGTAGTATTACCCTGGGACAGACCTTCTATAGCAATCAGCCCCAGCATTTT
few,TRBJ1-4,TRBV28,-,CASSSWEGTNEKLFF,TGTGCCAGCAGTTCCTGGGAGGGAACTAATGAAAAACTGTTTTTT
-,TRBJ2-1,TRBV2,TRBD1,CASSEQGDEQFF,TGTGCCAGCAGTGAGCAGGGGGATGAGCAGTTCTTC
few,TRBJ1-1,TRBV19,-,CASKDAGYTEAFF,TGTGCCAGTAAGGACGCGGGGTACACAGAAGCTTTCTTT